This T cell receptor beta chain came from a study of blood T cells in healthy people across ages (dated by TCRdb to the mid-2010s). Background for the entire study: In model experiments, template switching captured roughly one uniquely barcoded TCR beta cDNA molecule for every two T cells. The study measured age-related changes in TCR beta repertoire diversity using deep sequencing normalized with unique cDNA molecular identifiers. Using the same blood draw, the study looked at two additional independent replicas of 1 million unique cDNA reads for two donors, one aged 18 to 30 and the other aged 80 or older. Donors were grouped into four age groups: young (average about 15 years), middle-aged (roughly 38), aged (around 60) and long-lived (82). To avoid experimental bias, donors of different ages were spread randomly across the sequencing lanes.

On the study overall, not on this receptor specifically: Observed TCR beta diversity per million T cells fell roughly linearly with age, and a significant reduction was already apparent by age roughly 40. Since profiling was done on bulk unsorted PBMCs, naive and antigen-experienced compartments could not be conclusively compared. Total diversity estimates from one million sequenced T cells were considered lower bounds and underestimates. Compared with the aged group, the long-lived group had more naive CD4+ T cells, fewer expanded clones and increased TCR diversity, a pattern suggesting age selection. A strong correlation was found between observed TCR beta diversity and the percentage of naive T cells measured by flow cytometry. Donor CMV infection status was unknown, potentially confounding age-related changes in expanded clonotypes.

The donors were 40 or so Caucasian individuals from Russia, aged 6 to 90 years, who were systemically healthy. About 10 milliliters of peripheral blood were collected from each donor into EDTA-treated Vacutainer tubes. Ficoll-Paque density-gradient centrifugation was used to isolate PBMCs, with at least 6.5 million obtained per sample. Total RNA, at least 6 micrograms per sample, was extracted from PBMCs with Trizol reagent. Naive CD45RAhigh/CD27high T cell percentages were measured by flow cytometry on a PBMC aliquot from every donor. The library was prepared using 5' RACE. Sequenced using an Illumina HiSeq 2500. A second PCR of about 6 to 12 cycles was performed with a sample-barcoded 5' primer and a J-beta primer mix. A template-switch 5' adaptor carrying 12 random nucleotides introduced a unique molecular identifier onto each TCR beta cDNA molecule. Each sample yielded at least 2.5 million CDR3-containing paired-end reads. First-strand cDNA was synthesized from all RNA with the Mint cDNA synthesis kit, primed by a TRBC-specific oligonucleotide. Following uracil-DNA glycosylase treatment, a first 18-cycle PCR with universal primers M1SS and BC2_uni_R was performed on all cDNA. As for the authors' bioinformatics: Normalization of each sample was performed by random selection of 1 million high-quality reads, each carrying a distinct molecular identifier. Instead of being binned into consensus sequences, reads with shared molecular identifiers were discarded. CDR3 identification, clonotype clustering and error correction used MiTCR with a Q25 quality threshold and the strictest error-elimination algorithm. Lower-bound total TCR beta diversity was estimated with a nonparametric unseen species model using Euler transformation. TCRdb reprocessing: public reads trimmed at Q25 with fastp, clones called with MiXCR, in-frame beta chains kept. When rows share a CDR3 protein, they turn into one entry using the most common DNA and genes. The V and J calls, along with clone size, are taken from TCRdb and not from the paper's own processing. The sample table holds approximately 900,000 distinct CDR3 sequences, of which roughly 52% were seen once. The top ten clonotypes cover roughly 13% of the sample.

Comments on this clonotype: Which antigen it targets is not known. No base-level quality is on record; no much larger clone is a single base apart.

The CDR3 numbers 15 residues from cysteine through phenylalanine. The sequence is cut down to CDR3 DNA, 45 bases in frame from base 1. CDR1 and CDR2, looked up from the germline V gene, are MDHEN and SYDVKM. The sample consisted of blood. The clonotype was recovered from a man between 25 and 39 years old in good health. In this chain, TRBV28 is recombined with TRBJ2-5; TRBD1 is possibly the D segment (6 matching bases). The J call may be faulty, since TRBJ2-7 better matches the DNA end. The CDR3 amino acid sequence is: CASSSTGPGGYEQYF. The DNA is TGTGCCAGCAGTTCAACAGGGCCAGGCGGCTACGAGCAGTACTTC.